These 26 T cell receptor beta chains came from one sample sequenced in a study of regulatory T cells in long-lasting Graves disease. TCR beta libraries were built with iRepertoire HTBI primers and Arm-PCR of CDR3 regions. TCRdb re-derived calls from the multiplex PCR reads in MiXCR, one entry per CDR3 protein. The table lists just over 600,000 distinct CDR3 sequences, 15% to 20% of them singletons. As to time point: newly diagnosed GD, antithyroid drugs for less than 3 months. Making the TCR library involved RNA that had been extracted from PBMCs. Another study also made use of these data, one on T cells in Graves' hyperthyroidism and ophthalmopathy.

The sample in question was peripheral blood mononuclear cells (PBMCs), obtained at new diagnosis, from a patient treated with antithyroid drugs. These receptors came from a woman between 25 and 40 years old with Graves disease.

This clonotype has only a few counts. This chain connects TRBV28 to TRBJ2-7; possible D gene TRBD1, 5 bases. In germline, CDR1 is MDHEN, CDR2 SYDVKM. The CDR3 has 13 residues. Between the trimmed V and J ends, which lost 3 bases and 2 bases, there was a span of 8 bases. CDR3 sequence (DNA): TGTGCCAGCAGTTTCCCAGGGCCCTACGAGCAGTACTTC. This sequence encodes CASSFPGPYEQYF.

This clonotype has a count of ten or more. V gene TRBV29-1 combines with J gene TRBJ2-5; 10 bases are a match to TRBD1. Germline assignment: CDR1 SQVTM and CDR2 ANQGSEA. Trimming at V came to 4 bases and at J to 5 bases, leaving 10 bases not matched to a gene. The length of the CDR3 is 15 residues. Written as DNA, the CDR3 is TGCAGCGTTGGGAGAGGGACAGGGGTAACGGAGACCCAGTACTTC. It is translated as CSVGRGTGVTETQYF.

This clonotype was recorded at least ten times. The rearrangement uses TRBV24-1 and TRBJ2-6, with D perhaps being TRBD1 or TRBD2 (5 bases each). V gave up 7 bases and J gave up 0 bases, with 9 bases separating them. Germline CDR1 KGHDR, CDR2 SFDVKD. The CDR3 loop spans 15 amino acids. The CDR3 coding sequence is TGTGCCACCAGAGATGGGGGCTCTGGGGCCAACGTCCTGACTTTC. Amino acids: CATRDGGSGANVLTF.

This clonotype occurred a few times. The rearrangement joins TRBV5-1 to TRBJ2-1; unclear D gene. The germline gives CDR1 SGHRS, CDR2 YFSETQ. Trimming took 0 bases from V and 7 from J, leaving 11 bases between them. The CDR3 has 14 amino acids. The CDR3: CASSLELIANEQFF. CDR3 in DNA: TGCGCCAGCAGCTTGGAACTTATTGCGAATGAGCAGTTCTTC.

In the case of this clonotype: It may be a read error: a sequence one base away is much more abundant. This sequence joins TRBV7-6 and TRBJ1-1; D might be TRBD1 (5 bases). V was shortened by 5 bases and J by 8 bases, with 15 bases between the two germline ends. The germline gives CDR1 SGHVS, CDR2 FNYEAQ. The CDR3 is 13 amino acids. The CDR3 sequence is CASSPPGGGEAFF. The CDR3 DNA reads as TGTGCCAGCAGCCCCCCGGGGGGAGGCGAAGCTTTCTTT.

The table lists this clonotype with many counts. The chain employs TRBV28 and TRBJ1-4; no firm D call. V lost 5 bases and J lost 8, with 21 bases in between. The germline V gene encodes CDR1 MDHEN and CDR2 SYDVKM. The CDR3 length is 16 residues. CDR3 sequence: CASSTPGYGDKEKLFF. In nucleotides, the CDR3 is TGTGCCAGCAGTACCCCCGGGTACGGTGACAAAGAAAAACTGTTTTTT. Full variable domain (missing parts from reference TRBV28 and TRBJ1-4): DVKVTQSSRYLVKRTGEKVFLECVQDMDHENMFWYRQDPGLGLRLIYFSYDVKMKEKGDIPEGYSVSREKKERFSLILESASTNQTSMYLCASSTPGYGDKEKLFFGSGTQLSVL.

V gene TRBV20-1 combines with J gene TRBJ2-2; D possibly corresponds to TRBD1 (6 bases). The CDR3 covers 15 residues. V lost 6 bases to trimming and J lost 1 base, with 15 bases between them. Germline CDR1 reads DFQATT; CDR2 reads SNEGSKA (reference sequence). The CDR3 coding sequence is TGCAGTGCCTCAGCCGGGACACTGAACACCGGGGAGCTGTTTTTT. Protein: CSASAGTLNTGELFF.

This clonotype was observed many times. The rearrangement links TRBV28 to TRBJ1-6; no firm D call. The CDR3 has 14 residues. Germline-derived CDR1 and CDR2 are MDHEN and SYDVKM. The V gene lost 8 bases and the J gene lost 1 base, with 9 bases spanning the gap. CDR3 in amino acids: CASGQMSYNSPLHF. The CDR3 DNA reads as TGTGCCAGCGGGCAGATGTCCTATAATTCACCCCTCCACTTT. Drawing the rest from reference TRBV28 and TRBJ1-6, the complete variable domain is DVKVTQSSRYLVKRTGEKVFLECVQDMDHENMFWYRQDPGLGLRLIYFSYDVKMKEKGDIPEGYSVSREKKERFSLILESASTNQTSMYLCASGQMSYNSPLHFGNGTRLTVT.

This clonotype was seen many times. The rearrangement uses TRBV27 and TRBJ1-5, with D possibly matching TRBD1 (6 bases). The germline V gene encodes CDR1 MNHEY and CDR2 SMNVEV (reference sequence). The CDR3 runs 15 residues. Trimming stripped 0 bases from V and 3 bases from J, with 9 bases between. CDR3 amino acids: CASSLSRQANQPQHF. The CDR3 DNA sequence: TGTGCCAGCAGTTTATCCCGACAGGCCAATCAGCCCCAGCATTTT.

As regards this clonotype: A much larger clonotype is one base distant, so this may be a read error. The rearrangement joins TRBV11-1 to TRBJ1-2; TRBD1 might be the D (6 bases). Germline lookup yields CDR1 SGHAT and CDR2 FQDESV (reference sequence). This CDR3 comprises 15 residues. Deletions cut 3 bases from V and 4 bases from J, with 15 bases between. The CDR3 loop is CASSLAVDSSYGYTF. For the CDR3, the DNA is TGTGCCAGCAGCTTGGCCGTGGACAGTAGCTATGGCTACACCTTC.

This clonotype was recorded at least ten times. The chain links TRBV7-2 to TRBJ2-1, with 11 bases identical to TRBD2. The trim removed 3 bases at V and 8 bases at J, leaving 12 bases unmatched. The length of the CDR3 is 17 residues. Germline CDR1 is SGHTA and CDR2 is FQGNSA. The CDR3 loop is CASSFNGVSGRAYEQFF. In nucleotides, the CDR3 is TGTGCCAGCAGCTTCAATGGGGTTAGCGGGAGGGCCTATGAGCAGTTCTTC.

J is TRBJ2-1 and V is TRBV5-6, with TRBD2 as a possible D gene (6 bases). V was trimmed by 5 bases and J by 13 bases, leaving 19 bases between them. Germline V lookup: CDR1 SGHDT, CDR2 YYEEEE. The CDR3 is 13 residues long. Written as DNA, the CDR3 is TGTGCCAGCAGACTCGCGGGGATGGAGACCCAGTTCTTC. Protein: CASRLAGMETQFF.

This clonotype was seen ten or more times. In nucleotides, the CDR3 is TGTGCCAGCAGTGTTACAGGTTGGGTCGGCGAAGATGGCTACACCTTC. Its translation: CASSVTGWVGEDGYTF. The chain carries TRBV6-1 and TRBJ1-2; tentatively, D is TRBD1 (5 bases). V shed 4 bases and J shed 6 bases, with 21 bases lying between them. The CDR3 is 16 residues long. Per the germline V gene, CDR1 is MNHNS and CDR2 is SASEGT.

This clonotype was detected ten times or more. The CDR3: CASSLGTPRELFF. CDR3 sequence (DNA): TGTGCCAGCAGTCTCGGGACACCGCGGGAACTGTTTTTT. The chain recombines TRBV28 with TRBJ1-4; D may be TRBD1 (6 bases). Germline CDR1 MDHEN, CDR2 SYDVKM. V lost 5 bases and J lost 12, with 16 bases in between. This CDR3 comprises 13 residues.

V and J are TRBV20-1 and TRBJ2-7; TRBD1 agrees at 7 bases. CDR1 DFQATT and CDR2 SNEGSKA come from the germline V gene (reference sequence). This CDR3 region has 18 residues. V trimming: 0 bases; J trimming: 2 bases; junction bases outside the gene matches: 16. For the CDR3, the DNA is TGCAGTGCTAGAGATCGGACCGGTATGGCAGGGGGTCCCTACGAGCAGTACTTC. Amino acids: CSARDRTGMAGGPYEQYF.

The table lists this clonotype with many counts. This sequence joins TRBV9 and TRBJ2-1; 7 bases map to TRBD2. Germline values: CDR1 SGDLS, CDR2 YYNGEE. The CDR3 covers 14 residues. Unmatched junction bases numbered 6, after V lost 3 bases and J lost 6 bases. CDR3 residues: CASSGGGPFNEQFF. The CDR3 region has the DNA TGTGCCAGCAGCGGGGGAGGGCCTTTCAATGAGCAGTTCTTC.

This clonotype showed up just a few times. This chain joins TRBV3-1 and TRBJ2-2, with 8 positions matching TRBD1. The germline V gene encodes CDR1 LGHDT and CDR2 YNNKEL (reference sequence). The CDR3 length is 15 residues. Unmatched junction bases numbered 6, after V lost 4 bases and J lost 5 bases. The CDR3 DNA is TGTGCCAGCAGCCCATGGACAGGGAGAACCGGGGAGCTGTTTTTT. Amino acid sequence: CASSPWTGRTGELFF.

This clonotype was observed a handful of times. This chain links TRBV20-1 with TRBJ2-7; D not certain. Trimming shortened V by 6 bases and J by 0 bases, and 9 bases separated the two germline ends. The CDR3 has 12 amino acids. Germline V CDR1 and CDR2: DFQATT, SNEGSKA (reference sequence). Here the CDR3 reads CSAPWSSYEQYF. The CDR3 DNA sequence: TGCAGTGCACCCTGGAGCTCCTACGAGCAGTACTTC.

The chain is built from TRBV19 and TRBJ2-1, with 13 bases aligning to TRBD2. Losses at the gene ends were 5 bases for V and 9 bases for J; bases not matched to a gene: 4. Germline CDR1 and CDR2: LNHDA and SQIVND (reference sequence). The CDR3 has 14 amino acids. This CDR3 reads CASSPLAGGIEQFF. The CDR3 nucleotides are TGTGCCAGTAGTCCACTAGCGGGAGGGATTGAGCAGTTCTTC.

At least ten counts were recorded for this clonotype. The rearrangement joins TRBV28 to TRBJ2-1, with 12 bases fitting TRBD2. J lost 3 bases, V lost 8 bases, and 2 bases had no gene match. From germline, CDR1 is MDHEN and CDR2 SYDVKM. The CDR3 has 14 residues. DNA of the CDR3: TGTGCCAGCCCTAGCGGGAGGGACTACAATGAGCAGTTCTTC. Amino acids: CASPSGRDYNEQFF.

This clonotype was seen repeatedly, ten times or more. V usage is TRBV6-1 and J usage is TRBJ1-1; D gene unclear. This CDR3 has 13 residues. Germline V gene lookup returns CDR1 MNHNS and CDR2 SASEGT. The germline V and J ends were trimmed by 6 bases and 3 bases, with 11 bases remaining between them. The chain's CDR3 is CASRDPWDTEAFF. The DNA for the CDR3 is TGTGCCAGCAGGGATCCGTGGGACACTGAAGCTTTCTTT.

At least ten counts were recorded for this clonotype. This rearrangement joins TRBV7-9 to TRBJ2-1; perhaps TRBD1 as D (5 bases). CDR1 is SEHNR and CDR2 is FQNEAQ in the germline V gene (reference sequence). V lost 4 bases to trimming and J lost 8 bases, with 9 bases between them. This CDR3 is 12 amino acids long. The CDR3 loop reads CASSSRVDEQFF. DNA of the CDR3: TGTGCCAGCAGCTCCAGGGTCGATGAGCAGTTCTTC. Together with reference TRBV7-9 and TRBJ2-1, the CDR3 gives the full variable domain: DTGVSQNPRHKITKRGQNVTFRCDPISEHNRLYWYRQTLGQGPEFLTYFQNEAQLEKSRLLSDRFSAERPKGSFSTLEIQRTEQGDSAMYLCASSSRVDEQFFGPGTRLTVL.

J is TRBJ2-7 and V is TRBV3-1; 12 nucleotides line up with TRBD1. Germline V gene lookup returns CDR1 LGHDT and CDR2 YNNKEL (reference sequence). Trimming removed 2 bases from V and 4 bases from J; junction bases left unmatched: 12. The CDR3 spans 18 residues. The CDR3 reads CASSQTGMGQGATYEQYF. The CDR3 DNA is TGTGCCAGCAGCCAAACAGGAATGGGACAGGGGGCTACATACGAGCAGTACTTC.

This clonotype was recorded many times. The chain carries TRBV7-2 and TRBJ2-7; TRBD1 agrees at 9 bases. The CDR3 sequence is 17 residues long. The germline V gene has CDR1 SGHTA and CDR2 FQGNSA. V shed 5 bases, J shed 0 bases, and the junction held 11 bases outside the gene matches. CDR3 loop: CASSPGTGTGSSYEQYF. In DNA form, the CDR3 reads TGTGCCAGCAGCCCAGGAACCGGGACAGGGTCCTCCTACGAGCAGTACTTC. Drawing the rest from reference TRBV7-2 and TRBJ2-7, the complete variable domain is GAGVSQSPSNKVTEKGKDVELRCDPISGHTALYWYRQSLGQGLEFLIYFQGNSAPDKSGLPSDRFSAERTGGSVSTLTIQRTQQEDSAVYLCASSPGTGTGSSYEQYFGPGTRLTVT.

This chain connects TRBV9 to TRBJ1-3; no clear D. The CDR3 is 14 amino acids. Trimming removed 0 bases from V and 2 bases from J, with 6 bases in between. Germline CDR1 is SGDLS and CDR2 is YYNGEE. CDR3 nucleotide sequence: TGTGCCAGCAGCGTAGGTCAGCCTGGAAACACCATATATTTT. It specifies CASSVGQPGNTIYF. Looking up the rest from reference TRBV9 and TRBJ1-3 gives the full variable domain: DSGVTQTPKHLITATGQRVTLRCSPRSGDLSVYWYQQSLDQGLQFLIQYYNGEERAKGNILERFSAQQFPDLHSELNLSSLELGDSALYFCASSVGQPGNTIYFGEGSWLTVV.

The table lists this clonotype with many counts. The chain employs TRBV12-3 or TRBV12-4 and TRBJ1-1, with no clear D. V shed 5 bases and J shed 0 bases, with 13 bases lying between them. The length of the CDR3 is 15 residues. In DNA, the CDR3 is TGTGCCAGCAGTGCCTCGCGGCGATTGAACACTGAAGCTTTCTTT. Translated: CASSASRRLNTEAFF.